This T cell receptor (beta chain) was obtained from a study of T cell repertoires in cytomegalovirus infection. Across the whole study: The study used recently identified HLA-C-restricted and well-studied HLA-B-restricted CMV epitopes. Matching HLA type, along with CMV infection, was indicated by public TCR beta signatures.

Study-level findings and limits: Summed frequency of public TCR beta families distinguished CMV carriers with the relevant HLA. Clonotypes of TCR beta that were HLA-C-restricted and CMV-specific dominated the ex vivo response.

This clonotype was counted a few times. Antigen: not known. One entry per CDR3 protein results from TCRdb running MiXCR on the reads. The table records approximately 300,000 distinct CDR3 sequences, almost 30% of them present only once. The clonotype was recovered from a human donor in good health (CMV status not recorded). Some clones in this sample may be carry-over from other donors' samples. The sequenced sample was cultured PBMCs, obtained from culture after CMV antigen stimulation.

The CDR3 DNA follows: TGTGCCAGCAGCGGGACAGGGAAATACGAGCAGTACTTC. Its translation: CASSGTGKYEQYF. The chain employs TRBV6-6 and TRBJ2-7, with 9 bases matching TRBD1. Per the germline V gene, CDR1 is MNHNY and CDR2 is SVGAGI (reference sequence). The CDR3 has 13 amino acids. V was pared by 6 bases and J by 4 bases, with 4 bases of the junction left unmatched.